This entry concerns a single T cell receptor beta chain. Only a few counts were recorded for this clonotype. Its antigen is currently not known. Base qualities are missing; no much larger clone stands one base away. The data derive from a study of T-cell reconstitution after alpha-beta-depleted transplantation in children (dated by TCRdb to 2016 to 2017). Regarding the study in general: The study quantitatively tracked T-cell immune reconstitution after TCRalphabeta/CD19-depleted allogeneic hematopoietic cell transplantation in children using TCR repertoire profiling.

Library creation used PCR. Sequencer: Illumina HiSeq 2500. To normalize quantification of the TCRbeta repertoire, the TCR libraries were built with molecular barcoding that relied on unique molecular identifiers. The raw public reads went through TCRdb reprocessing: fastp at Q25, MiXCR clone calling, in-frame beta chains kept. Here each entry gathers all rows of one CDR3 protein and keeps the most common genes and DNA. Recorded for this sample are over 200,000 distinct CDR3 sequences; approximately 9.5% of them occurred a single time. Of the sample, around 6% is held by the ten largest clones. From cysteine to phenylalanine, the CDR3 is 15 amino acids long. Just the 45-base CDR3 DNA is kept, in frame starting at base 1. The CDR1 and CDR2 encoded by the germline V gene are SGHVS and FNYEAQ. Trimmed from V: 5 bases; trimmed from J: 8 bases; junction bases lacking a gene match: 11.

The starting material was PBMCs from the stem cell graft donor, obtained from the stem cell graft. The clonotype comes from a human donor who donated a stem cell graft to a child with acute lymphoblastic leukemia. The chain was built from TRBV7-6 and TRBJ1-1; a stretch of 10 junction bases matches TRBD1. The encoded CDR3 is CASSQSTGGLTEAFF. The DNA is TGTGCCAGCAGCCAATCGACAGGGGGCCTGACCGAAGCTTTCTTT.